A selection of T cell receptor beta chains follows, all from one sample in a study of T cell responses to AZD1222 COVID-19 vaccine. The data were produced by immunoSEQ multiplex PCR, yet TCRdb's version contains in-frame clones alone and is incomplete. The table lists 90,000 to 120,000 clones, more than 75% of them singletons. The specimen was peripheral blood, collected on day 0 of AZD1222 vaccination. The receptors were gathered from an adult in good health. Each CDR3 is given with its conserved first and last residue. The D gene is left open where the match is weak. Where a row states a size, it is once, few, many or the class of an expanded clone; other rows omit it.

>NA|TRBJ2-7|NA|TRBV12-5
TGTGCTAGTGGTTTTGGAGGAGGGGCGGGGTACGAGCAGTACTTC
CASGFGGGAGYEQYF
>once|TRBJ1-2|TRBD1|TRBV28
TGTGCCAGCAGCCAACCGGGACAGGGGACAAACTATGGCTACACCTTC
CASSQPGQGTNYGYTF
>NA|TRBJ2-7|NA|TRBV21-1
TGTGCCAGCATTCTCCCTAAAACAGGGGGCGGGCTCTACGAGCAGTACTTC
CASILPKTGGGLYEQYF
>NA|TRBJ1-2|NA|TRBV5-1
TGCGCCAGCAGCTTGGAAGGGGTTTCGAACTATGGCTACACCTTC
CASSLEGVSNYGYTF
>once|TRBJ2-7|TRBD1|TRBV5-8
TGTGCCAGCAGCCCATGGACAGGGCGCTACGAGCAGTACTTC
CASSPWTGRYEQYF
>NA|TRBJ2-7|NA|TRBV7-6
TGTGCCAGCAGCTTAGGGTCCCCCAACGAGCAGTACTTC
CASSLGSPNEQYF
>once|TRBJ2-7|NA|TRBV7-9
TGTGCCAGCAGCTTTAGGGATAACGAGCAGTACTTC
CASSFRDNEQYF
>once|TRBJ1-5|TRBD1|TRBV5-6
TGTGCCAGCAGCTTGCTCGGACAGGGCTATAGCAATCAGCCCCAGCATTTT
CASSLLGQGYSNQPQHF
>NA|TRBJ2-7|TRBD2|TRBV5-1
TGCGCCAGCAGCCCGGGACTAGCGGTCTCCTACGAGCAGTACTTC
CASSPGLAVSYEQYF
>NA|TRBJ2-3|NA|TRBV7-2
TGTGCCAGCAGCTTTTTACAGGCAAGCCCCCGGGATACGCAGTATTTT
CASSFLQASPRDTQYF
>NA|TRBJ2-5|NA|TRBV11-2
TGTGCCAGCAGCCAAAATGTGGGGGAAGAGACCCAGTACTTC
CASSQNVGEETQYF
>NA|TRBJ2-2|NA|TRBV27
TGTGCCAGCAGGCTCGTTCGTACCGGGGAGCTGTTTTTT
CASRLVRTGELFF
>NA|TRBJ2-3|TRBD2|TRBV18
TGTGCCAGCTCACCCCTAGCGGGGGGAACCAGCACAGATACGCAGTATTTT
CASSPLAGGTSTDTQYF